This TCR beta chain was recorded in a study of blood T cell repertoires in COVID-19. Sequenced by immunoSEQ multiplex PCR; TCRdb stores in-frame clones only, minus some. The table has approximately 270,000 clones, around 86% seen once. V gave up 4 bases and J gave up 5 bases, with 10 bases separating them. This CDR3 comprises 13 residues. The germline CDR1 and CDR2 sequences are KGHDR and SFDVKD. The sample consisted of peripheral blood. This TCR derives from a man aged 35-49 years with active or convalescent COVID-19. The gene calls are TRBV24-1 and TRBJ1-1; a weak D match, TRBD1 (5 bases). The CDR3 here is CATSDWTSTEAFF. The CDR3 DNA sequence: TGTGCCACCAGTGACTGGACAAGTACTGAAGCTTTCTTT.